Presented here are 18 T cell receptor beta chains from one specimen sequenced in a study of technical replicates of blood from a few donors. Using immunoSEQ multiplex PCR, the repertoire was profiled, and TCRdb retains in-frame clones only, with some absent. The table records about 83,000 clones, 92% of them present only once. Sequencing used T cells isolated from PBMCs. These receptors all come from a human donor in good health.

CDR3 bases: TGCGCCAGCAGCCCTGGACAGGGGTGGGATGAGCAGTTCTTC. Its translation: CASSPGQGWDEQFF. This rearrangement joins TRBV5-1 to TRBJ2-1, with 9 bases fitting TRBD1. This CDR3 spans 14 amino acids. The germline V gene encodes CDR1 SGHRS and CDR2 YFSETQ. Trimming took 4 bases from V and 8 from J; bases not matched to a gene: 7. Together with reference TRBV5-1 and TRBJ2-1, the CDR3 gives the full variable domain: KAGVTQTPRYLIKTRGQQVTLSCSPISGHRSVSWYQQTPGQGLQFLFEYFSETQRNKGNFPGRFSGRQFSNSRSEMNVSTLELGDSALYLCASSPGQGWDEQFFGPGTRLTVL.

A word on this clone: Other DNA sequences of this sample code for an identical CDR3. The gene calls are TRBV5-1 and TRBJ2-7; D may be TRBD1 (5 bases). V was trimmed by 0 bases and J by 8 bases, leaving 9 bases between them. The germline gives CDR1 SGHRS, CDR2 YFSETQ. This CDR3 spans 12 amino acids. CDR3 protein: CASSLGQGKQYF. Here the CDR3 DNA reads TGCGCCAGCAGCTTGGGTCAGGGAAAGCAGTACTTC. The full variable domain, its missing parts supplied by reference TRBV5-1 and TRBJ2-7, is KAGVTQTPRYLIKTRGQQVTLSCSPISGHRSVSWYQQTPGQGLQFLFEYFSETQRNKGNFPGRFSGRQFSNSRSEMNVSTLELGDSALYLCASSLGQGKQYFGPGTRLTVT.

The chain uses TRBV2 and TRBJ1-1; no firm D call. The CDR3 covers 14 residues. The germline gives CDR1 SNHLY, CDR2 FYNNEI. Trimming removed 7 bases from V and 5 bases from J, with 17 bases in between. The CDR3 loop is CASTGDIMRTEAFF. CDR3 nucleotide sequence: TGTGCCAGCACGGGAGACATAATGAGGACTGAAGCTTTCTTT.

The chain employs TRBV7-3 and TRBJ2-2, with 8 bases identical to TRBD2. This CDR3 is built from 15 residues. V lost 0 bases and J lost 5; bases outside the gene matches: 2. The germline V gene has CDR1 SGHTA and CDR2 FQGTGA. CDR3 loop: CASSLTAGGTGELFF. CDR3 coding DNA: TGTGCCAGCAGCTTAACGGCGGGGGGAACCGGGGAGCTGTTTTTT.

The chain couples TRBV6-1 to TRBJ1-5; TRBD1 matches 9 bases. The germline CDR1 and CDR2 sequences are MNHNS and SASEGT. This CDR3 has 16 residues. The V segment lost 1 base and the J segment 5 bases; nucleotides outside the gene matches: 6. CDR3 residues: CASSEVSGQGHQPQHF. The CDR3 nucleotides read TGTGCCAGCAGTGAAGTTAGCGGACAGGGGCATCAGCCCCAGCATTTT.

V gene TRBV6-1 combines with J gene TRBJ2-2; 7 positions match TRBD2. Germline CDR1 is MNHNS and CDR2 is SASEGT. The CDR3 extends over 14 amino acids. The V and J ends lost 6 bases and 1 base, in that order; junction bases with no gene match: 2. The CDR3 region has the DNA TGTGCCAGCAGGCTAGCGGAGAACACCGGGGAGCTGTTTTTT. This translates into CASRLAENTGELFF.

In the case of this clone: The sample has other DNA sequences that encode this CDR3 too. This chain connects TRBV5-1 to TRBJ1-1; TRBD1 might be the D (6 bases). The CDR3 runs 13 residues. Germline-derived CDR1 and CDR2 are SGHRS and YFSETQ. V lost 6 bases to trimming and J lost 1 base, with 10 bases between them. The CDR3 region is CASTPTGNTEAFF. The CDR3, as DNA: TGCGCCAGCACCCCGACAGGGAACACTGAAGCTTTCTTT. Drawing the rest from reference TRBV5-1 and TRBJ1-1, the complete variable domain is KAGVTQTPRYLIKTRGQQVTLSCSPISGHRSVSWYQQTPGQGLQFLFEYFSETQRNKGNFPGRFSGRQFSNSRSEMNVSTLELGDSALYLCASTPTGNTEAFFGQGTRLTVV.

This rearrangement joins TRBV5-4 to TRBJ2-7; tentatively, D is TRBD1 (6 bases). Trimming left V 3 bases short and J 1 base short, with 14 bases between. Per the germline V gene, CDR1 is SGHNT and CDR2 is YYREEE (reference sequence). The CDR3 loop spans 15 amino acids. The CDR3 region has the DNA TGTGCCAGCAGCTCCCCGAGGGGGTATTCCTACGAGCAGTACTTC. Translating it yields CASSSPRGYSYEQYF.

The chain joins TRBV5-1 to TRBJ1-1, with TRBD1 identical over 7 bases. The CDR3 contains 13 residues. Trimming removed 4 bases from V and 6 bases from J; junction bases left unmatched: 6. From germline, CDR1 is SGHRS and CDR2 YFSETQ. CDR3 in amino acids: CASSLRGKAEAFF. The CDR3 DNA sequence: TGCGCCAGCAGCCTCAGGGGGAAGGCTGAAGCTTTCTTT.

This chain uses TRBV9 with TRBJ1-1; tentatively, D is TRBD1 (5 bases). This CDR3 is 14 amino acids long. Between the trimmed V and J ends, which lost 3 bases and 5 bases, there was a span of 14 bases. From germline, CDR1 is SGDLS and CDR2 YYNGEE. CDR3 amino acids: CASSARQKGTEAFF. The CDR3 nucleotides are TGTGCCAGCAGCGCAAGACAGAAAGGGACTGAAGCTTTCTTT.

This sequence joins TRBV13 and TRBJ1-5; D uncertain. Germline loops: CDR1 PRHDT, CDR2 FYEKMQ (reference sequence). The V and J ends lost 2 bases and 3 bases respectively, with 8 bases between them. The CDR3 consists of 14 residues. Here the CDR3 reads CASSLRGSNQPQHF. In DNA, the CDR3 is TGTGCCAGCAGCTTACGCGGCTCCAATCAGCCCCAGCATTTT.

Regarding this clone: Other nucleotide sequences from this sample produce the same CDR3. The rearrangement uses TRBV15 and TRBJ1-4; TRBD1 matches at 7 bases. Per the germline V gene, CDR1 is LNHNV and CDR2 is YYDKDF (reference sequence). The CDR3 totals 15 residues. Unmatched junction bases numbered 4, after V lost 0 bases and J lost 6 bases. The CDR3 DNA is TGTGCCACCAGCAGAGACAGGGGGTGGGATGAAAAACTGTTTTTT. Translation: CATSRDRGWDEKLFF.

Here the CDR3 reads CASVSGGNTIYF. CDR3 sequence (DNA): TGTGCCAGTGTTTCGGGTGGAAACACCATATATTTT. This rearrangement joins TRBV19 to TRBJ1-3; D remains unclear. Germline loops: CDR1 LNHDA, CDR2 SQIVND (reference sequence). The CDR3 length is 12 residues. The V and J ends lost 8 bases and 3 bases respectively, with 8 bases between them.

This clone has a handful of counts. The V call is TRBV5-1, the J call TRBJ1-5, with a tentative D call TRBD1 (5 bases). Germline CDR1 SGHRS, CDR2 YFSETQ. The CDR3 is made up of 15 amino acids. V was pared by 1 base and J by 1 base, with 9 bases between. CDR3: CASSLMAGSNQPQHF. The CDR3 region has the DNA TGCGCCAGCAGCTTGATGGCAGGGAGCAATCAGCCCCAGCATTTT.

The chain joins TRBV7-6 to TRBJ1-3; perhaps TRBD1 as D (5 bases). The germline V and J ends were trimmed by 5 bases and 2 bases, with 19 bases remaining between them. The germline V gene encodes CDR1 SGHVS and CDR2 FNYEAQ. The CDR3 contains 17 residues. The CDR3 sequence: CASSQTDHRITGNTIYF. The DNA for the CDR3 is TGTGCCAGCAGCCAGACCGATCACAGGATAACTGGAAACACCATATATTTT. The full variable domain, rest sourced from reference TRBV7-6 and TRBJ1-3, is GAGVSQSPRYKVTKRGQDVALRCDPISGHVSLYWYRQALGQGPEFLTYFNYEAQQDKSGLPNDRFSAERPEGSISTLTIQRTEQRDSAMYRCASSQTDHRITGNTIYFGEGSWLTVV.

The V call is TRBV30, the J call TRBJ1-5; weak D call: TRBD1 (6 bases). Per the germline V gene, CDR1 is GTSNPN and CDR2 is SVGIG (reference sequence). V lost 2 bases, J lost 3 bases, and 11 bases lay in between. The CDR3 extends over 14 amino acids. CDR3 region: CAWSLGADNQPQHF. Written as DNA, the CDR3 is TGTGCCTGGAGTTTGGGGGCGGACAATCAGCCCCAGCATTTT.

This sequence joins TRBV5-1 and TRBJ2-1; D is unresolved. V lost 0 bases and J 10 bases, leaving 11 bases between the germline ends. The CDR3 extends over 13 amino acids. Germline-derived CDR1 and CDR2 are SGHRS and YFSETQ. CDR3 DNA: TGCGCCAGCAGCTTGGACCCCACGCGGGAGCAGTTCTTC. Protein sequence: CASSLDPTREQFF.

DNA of the CDR3: TGTGCCAGCAGCTTACAGGGGGTAGGTTCACCCCTCCACTTT. This codes for CASSLQGVGSPLHF. The chain is built from TRBV5-4 and TRBJ1-6; 8 positions match TRBD1. The trim removed 2 bases at V and 9 bases at J, leaving 4 bases unmatched. Germline loops: CDR1 SGHNT, CDR2 YYREEE (reference sequence). There are 14 residues in the CDR3.